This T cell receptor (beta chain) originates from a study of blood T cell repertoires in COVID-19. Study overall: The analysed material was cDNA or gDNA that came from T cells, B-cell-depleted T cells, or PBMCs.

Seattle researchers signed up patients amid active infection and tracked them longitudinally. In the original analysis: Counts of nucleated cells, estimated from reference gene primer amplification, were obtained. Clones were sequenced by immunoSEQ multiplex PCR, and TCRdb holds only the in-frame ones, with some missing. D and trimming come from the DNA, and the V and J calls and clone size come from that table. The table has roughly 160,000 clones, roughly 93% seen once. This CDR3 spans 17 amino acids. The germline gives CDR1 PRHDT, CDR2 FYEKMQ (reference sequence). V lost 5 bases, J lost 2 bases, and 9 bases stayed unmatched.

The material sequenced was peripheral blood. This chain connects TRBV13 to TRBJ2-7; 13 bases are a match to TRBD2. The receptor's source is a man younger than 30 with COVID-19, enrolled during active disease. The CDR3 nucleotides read TGTGCCAGCAGCAGAGGACTAGCGGGAGCTTATCCCTACGAGCAGTACTTC. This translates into CASSRGLAGAYPYEQYF.